This section outlines one TCR beta chain sequence together with its context. The data belong to a study of blood T cell repertoires in COVID-19. Study background: T cells, B-cell-depleted T cells, or PBMCs supplied cDNA or gDNA.

Recovered status in Cohort 3 required two negative PCRs, clearance, or symptom resolution. The CDR3 contains 14 residues. Trimming removed 6 bases from V and 4 bases from J, with 15 bases in between. Per germline, CDR1 MDHEN and CDR2 SYDVKM. Some clones are missing from TCRdb's copy, which holds only in-frame ones; the method was immunoSEQ multiplex PCR. The repertoire has about 170,000 clones, approximately 84% of them found once; the top ten carry around 12%. This TCR derives from a man aged 45-60 years who had recovered from COVID-19. V usage is TRBV28 and J usage is TRBJ1-1; D possibly corresponds to TRBD1 (5 bases). The source material was PBMCs or T cells enriched from blood (not recorded which). The CDR3 protein is CASSIPQGFTEAFF. The CDR3 DNA is TGTGCCAGCAGCATACCTCAGGGTTTCACTGAAGCTTTCTTT.